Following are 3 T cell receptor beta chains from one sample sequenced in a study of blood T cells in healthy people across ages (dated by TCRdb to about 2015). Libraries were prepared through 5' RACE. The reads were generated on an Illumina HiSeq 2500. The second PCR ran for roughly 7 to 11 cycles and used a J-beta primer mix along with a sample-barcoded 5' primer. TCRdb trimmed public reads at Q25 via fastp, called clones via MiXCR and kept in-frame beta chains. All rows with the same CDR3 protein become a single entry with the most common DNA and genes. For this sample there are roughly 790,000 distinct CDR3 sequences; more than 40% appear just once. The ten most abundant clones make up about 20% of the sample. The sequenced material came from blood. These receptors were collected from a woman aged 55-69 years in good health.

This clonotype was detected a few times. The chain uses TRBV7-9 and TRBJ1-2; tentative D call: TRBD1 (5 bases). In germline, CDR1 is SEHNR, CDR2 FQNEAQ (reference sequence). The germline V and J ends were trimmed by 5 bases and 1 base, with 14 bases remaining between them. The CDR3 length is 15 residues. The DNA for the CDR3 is TGTGCCAGCAGCGCGTCGGGACGGTATAACTATGGCTACACCTTC. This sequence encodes CASSASGRYNYGYTF. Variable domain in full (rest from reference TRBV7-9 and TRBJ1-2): DTGVSQNPRHKITKRGQNVTFRCDPISEHNRLYWYRQTLGQGPEFLTYFQNEAQLEKSRLLSDRFSAERPKGSFSTLEIQRTEQGDSAMYLCASSASGRYNYGYTFGSGTRLTVV.

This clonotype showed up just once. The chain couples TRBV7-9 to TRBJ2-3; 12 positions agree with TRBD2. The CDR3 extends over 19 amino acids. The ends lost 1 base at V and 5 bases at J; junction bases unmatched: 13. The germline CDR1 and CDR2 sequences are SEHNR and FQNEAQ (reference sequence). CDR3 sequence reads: CASSLGLAGGPGRIDTQYF. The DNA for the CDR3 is TGTGCCAGCAGCTTAGGCCTAGCGGGAGGGCCCGGCCGTATAGATACGCAGTATTTT.

Here the CDR3 DNA reads TGTGCCAGCGGGCGAGGAGGGTCGCGCGTGTTTGGCTACACCTTC. Translating it yields CASGRGGSRVFGYTF. The rearrangement joins TRBV2 to TRBJ1-2; D gene unclear. V was trimmed by 8 bases and J by 7 bases, leaving 23 bases between them. Germline CDR1 reads SNHLY; CDR2 reads FYNNEI. The CDR3 runs to 15 residues.